A selection of T cell receptor beta chains follows, all from one sample in a study of Ad26.COV2.S vaccination and SARS-CoV-2 variants. The assay was immunoSEQ multiplex PCR, and TCRdb's table has in-frame clones only and misses some. The sample has more than 120,000 clones; about nine tenths are singletons. Here the sequenced sample was peripheral blood, taken after recovery from COVID-19. These receptors came from a human donor who had recovered from COVID-19. Each CDR3 is given with its conserved first and last residue. Each record gives: D gene, clone size, J gene, V gene, CDR3 DNA, CDR3 protein. A D gene is named only where the DNA matches it firmly. Clone size is given for some rows only: seen once, a few or many times, or a class if the clone is expanded.

-,-,TRBJ1-1,TRBV4-3,TGCGCCAGCAGCCAAGATGGCGTGGGAAACACTGAAGCTTTCTTT,CASSQDGVGNTEAFF
-,-,TRBJ1-5,TRBV28,TGTGCCAGCTCGGGTTATAGCAATCAGCCCCAGCATTTT,CASSGYSNQPQHF
TRBD1,once,TRBJ2-7,TRBV6-5,TGTGCCAGCAGTTACGGCGACAGGGACTACGAGCAGTACTTC,CASSYGDRDYEQYF
-,-,TRBJ2-3,TRBV5-1,TGCGCCAGCAGCTTGAACGGGGGAGACACAGATACGCAGTATTTT,CASSLNGGDTDTQYF
TRBD1,-,TRBJ2-7,TRBV24-1,TGTGCCACCAGTGACGCCCGGGACAGGTTTTACGAGCAGTACTTC,CATSDARDRFYEQYF
TRBD1,-,TRBJ2-7,TRBV25-1,TGTGCCAGCAGTATGGGACAGGTGGACTACGAGCAGTACTTC,CASSMGQVDYEQYF
-,-,TRBJ2-7,TRBV15,TGTGCCACCAGCGGGGGGTACGAGCAGTACTTC,CATSGGYEQYF
-,-,TRBJ1-1,TRBV28,TGTGCCAGCAGTTTCTCAGCTTTCTTT,CASSFSAFF
-,-,TRBJ1-1,TRBV28,TGTGCCAGCAGGCCCACCTACAACACTGAAGCTTTCTTT,CASRPTYNTEAFF
-,-,TRBJ2-5,TRBV7-6,TGTGCCAGCAGTTTAAGAGGGGCGGTCCAAGAGACCCAGTACTTC,CASSLRGAVQETQYF
-,once,TRBJ1-2,TRBV5-6,TGTGCCAGCAGCTTGGTGGTCCCAGATGAGTATGGCTACACCTTC,CASSLVVPDEYGYTF
-,once,TRBJ1-1,TRBV5-1,TGCGCCAGCAGCGAGGGACCCCTCACGAGGAACACTGAAGCTTTCTTT,CASSEGPLTRNTEAFF
TRBD2,-,TRBJ2-5,TRBV11-2,TGTGCCAGCAGCTTAGCGGGACTAGCGGGGGGGCTAGGAGAGACCCAGTACTTC,CASSLAGLAGGLGETQYF
-,-,TRBJ2-2,TRBV28,TGTGCCAGCAGTACCCCGAGGAACGGGGAGCTGTTTTTT,CASSTPRNGELFF
-,few,TRBJ1-3,TRBV28,TGTGCCAGCAGTTTACCCTCTGGAAACACCATATATTTT,CASSLPSGNTIYF
-,-,TRBJ1-1,TRBV11-2,TGTGCCAGCAGCCCACACGGGGCCCAGAACACTGAAGCTTTCTTT,CASSPHGAQNTEAFF
TRBD1,-,TRBJ1-2,TRBV2,TGTGCCAGCAAAGGACAGGGGAAGGACTATGGCTACACCTTC,CASKGQGKDYGYTF
TRBD1,-,TRBJ1-1,TRBV11-2,TGTGCCAGCAGCTTGGGGACGGGACAGGGTGCTGAAGCTTTCTTT,CASSLGTGQGAEAFF
-,-,TRBJ1-1,TRBV6-5,TGTGCCAGCAATCAAGGGGGAAACACTGAAGCTTTCTTT,CASNQGGNTEAFF
TRBD1,-,TRBJ1-6,TRBV28,TGTGCCAGCAGTTTGGGGACAGGGGGCCTAAATAATTCACCCCTCCACTTT,CASSLGTGGLNNSPLHF
-,-,TRBJ1-2,TRBV7-9,TGTGCCAGCAGCTTAGTATATGCAGGGAATGGCTACACCTTC,CASSLVYAGNGYTF
-,-,TRBJ2-1,TRBV19,TGTGCCAGTAGTATAAGTCTAGCTAGTGAGCAGTTCTTC,CASSISLASEQFF
-,-,TRBJ1-6,TRBV25-1,TGTGCCAGCAGTGAATTTCGGGGGTCGTCGGTTATTGATTCACCCCTCCACTTT,CASSEFRGSSVIDSPLHF
-,-,TRBJ2-2,TRBV9,TGTGCCAGCAGCGTATTGAGGAACACCGGGGAGCTGTTTTTT,CASSVLRNTGELFF
-,-,TRBJ2-1,TRBV19,TGTGCCAGTAGTCCAGGGACACCCACGAGCTCCTACAATGAGCAGTTCTTC,CASSPGTPTSSYNEQFF
TRBD1,few,TRBJ2-1,TRBV14,TGTGCCAGCAGCCACCCGACAGGGGGGCCGAATGAGCAGTTCTTC,CASSHPTGGPNEQFF
TRBD2,-,TRBJ2-5,TRBV7-2,TGTGCCAGCAGCTCGGGGGGGGGTAGAGATCGTTTGGTGCAGACCCAGTACTTC,CASSSGGGRDRLVQTQYF
-,-,TRBJ1-6,TRBV7-2,TGTGCCAGCAGCTATAGGCGGGGGGAAGTTTCACCCCTCCACTTT,CASSYRRGEVSPLHF
-,-,TRBJ1-1,TRBV7-9,TGTGCCAGCAGCTTTCTCCCGGGGAAAGGTGAAGCTTTCTTT,CASSFLPGKGEAFF
-,-,TRBJ1-4,TRBV10-2,TGCGCCAGCGGAAGGGGCCCGTGGGAAAAACTGTTTTTT,CASGRGPWEKLFF
-,-,TRBJ2-1,TRBV19,TGTGCCAGTAGTATGATCGAGAGCTCCTACAATGAGCAGTTCTTC,CASSMIESSYNEQFF